This T cell receptor (beta chain) appears in the sequencing data of a study of a mutant IDH1 vaccine in newly diagnosed glioma. Study as a whole: Investigators started vaccination 4-6 weeks after radiotherapy alone, or with temozolomide cycles. Former treatment meant radiotherapy, temozolomide, or both; the majority had gotten both.

Only in-frame clones appear in the TCRdb table, and some are missing; sequencing was by immunoSEQ multiplex PCR. The sample has fewer than 70,000 clones, approximately 80% seen once. Time point described: week 11, during vaccination. Each dose of the vaccine consisted of 300 ug of mutant IDH1 20-mer peptide, with topical imiquimod. To note about this clone: As yet, its antigen is unknown.

Study outcomes and limitations: Patients mounted vaccine-induced immune responses in approximately 94% of cases.

V dropped 8 bases and J dropped 0 bases, with 23 bases sitting between them. Per germline, CDR1 LGHNA and CDR2 YNFKEQ. The CDR3 sequence is 18 residues long. This receptor was identified in a man aged 30 to 45 with glioma. The starting material was PBMCs, obtained from a glioma patient whose treatment included an IDH1 peptide vaccine. This rearrangement joins TRBV4-2 to TRBJ1-3, with D perhaps matching TRBD1 (5 bases). The CDR3 nucleotides read TGTGCCAGCTCAGCTGGGGGAAGCAGTTTAGGCTCTGGAAACACCATATATTTT. The encoded protein is CASSAGGSSLGSGNTIYF.